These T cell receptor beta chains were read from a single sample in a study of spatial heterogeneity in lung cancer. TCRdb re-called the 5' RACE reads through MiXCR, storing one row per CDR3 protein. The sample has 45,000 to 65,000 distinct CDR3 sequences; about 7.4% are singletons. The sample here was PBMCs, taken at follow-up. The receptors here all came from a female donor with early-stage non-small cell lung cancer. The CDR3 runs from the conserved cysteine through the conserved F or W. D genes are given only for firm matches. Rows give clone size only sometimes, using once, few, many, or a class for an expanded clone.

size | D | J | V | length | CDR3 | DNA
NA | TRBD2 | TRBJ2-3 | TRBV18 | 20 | CASSPLPTSGGPPSTDTQYF | TGTGCCAGCTCACCGCTCCCGACTAGCGGGGGCCCCCCTAGCACAGATACGCAGTATTTT
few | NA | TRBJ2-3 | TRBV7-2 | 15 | CASSLSGSSTDTQYF | TGTGCCAGCAGCCTCAGCGGTTCTAGCACAGATACGCAGTATTTT
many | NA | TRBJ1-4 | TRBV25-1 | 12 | CASSGTTGGLFF | TGTGCCAGCAGTGGGACAACTGGGGGACTGTTTTTT
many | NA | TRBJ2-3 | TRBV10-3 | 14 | CAISPSGAADTQYF | TGTGCCATCAGTCCCTCAGGAGCGGCGGATACGCAGTATTTT
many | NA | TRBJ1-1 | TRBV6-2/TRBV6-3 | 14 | CASSGRDQHTEAFF | TGTGCCAGCAGTGGCCGGGATCAGCACACTGAAGCTTTCTTT
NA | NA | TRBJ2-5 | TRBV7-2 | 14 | CASSLRGSRETQYF | TGTGCCAGCAGCTTAAGAGGGTCCCGGGAGACCCAGTACTTC
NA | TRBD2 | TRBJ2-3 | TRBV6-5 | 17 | CASSYSGTASGVNTQYF | TGTGCCAGCAGTTACTCAGGGACGGCTAGCGGGGTGAATACGCAGTATTTT
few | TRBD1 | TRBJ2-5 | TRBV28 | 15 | CASSPPDREIKTQYF | TGTGCCAGCAGCCCTCCCGACAGGGAGATTAAGACCCAGTACTTC
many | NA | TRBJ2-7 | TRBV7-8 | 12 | CASSSFRSEQYF | TGTGCCAGCAGTTCCTTCAGATCCGAGCAGTACTTC
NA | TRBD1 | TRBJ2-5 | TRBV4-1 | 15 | CASSQGDRAQETQYF | TGCGCCAGCAGCCAAGGAGACAGGGCGCAAGAGACCCAGTACTTC
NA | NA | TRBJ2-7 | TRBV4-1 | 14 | CASSQGMRSYEQYF | TGCGCCAGCAGCCAAGGGATGCGATCCTACGAGCAGTACTTC
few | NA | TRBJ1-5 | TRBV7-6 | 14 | CASSSTGPNQPQHF | TGTGCCAGCAGCTCCACAGGGCCCAATCAGCCCCAGCATTTT
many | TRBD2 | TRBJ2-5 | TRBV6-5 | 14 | CASSERDSQETQYF | TGTGCCAGCAGCGAGCGGGACTCCCAAGAGACCCAGTACTTC
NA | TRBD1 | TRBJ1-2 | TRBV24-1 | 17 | CATSDSGQGRPFYGYTF | TGTGCCACCAGTGATTCTGGACAGGGCAGGCCCTTTTATGGCTACACCTTC
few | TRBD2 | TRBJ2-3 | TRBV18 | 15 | CASSPSGTGTDTQYF | TGTGCCAGCTCACCTAGCGGGACCGGCACAGATACGCAGTATTTT
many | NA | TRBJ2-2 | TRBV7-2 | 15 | CASSPKSPSTAELFF | TGTGCCAGCAGCCCCAAATCCCCATCTACCGCGGAGCTGTTTTTT
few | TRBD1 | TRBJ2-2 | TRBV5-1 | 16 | CASSFTGGRNTGELFF | TGCGCCAGCAGCTTCACAGGGGGCAGGAACACCGGGGAGCTGTTTTTT
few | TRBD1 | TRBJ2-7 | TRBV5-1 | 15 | CASSREGTGAYEQYF | TGCGCCAGCAGCCGAGAAGGGACAGGGGCCTACGAGCAGTACTTC
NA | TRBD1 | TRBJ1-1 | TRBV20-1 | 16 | CSARPGQGVGGTEAFF | TGCAGTGCTAGACCGGGACAGGGCGTCGGTGGCACTGAAGCTTTCTTT
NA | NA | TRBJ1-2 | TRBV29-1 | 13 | CSVVAGGRYGYTF | TGCAGCGTTGTGGCGGGGGGCCGGTATGGCTACACCTTC
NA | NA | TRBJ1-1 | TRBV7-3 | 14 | CASSPWGLNTEAFF | TGTGCCAGCAGCCCTTGGGGACTGAACACTGAAGCTTTCTTT
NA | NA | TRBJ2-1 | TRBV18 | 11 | CASAGGNEQFF | TGTGCCAGCGCGGGCGGGAATGAGCAGTTCTTC
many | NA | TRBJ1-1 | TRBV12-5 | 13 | CASGLWENTEAFF | TGTGCTAGTGGTTTGTGGGAGAACACTGAAGCTTTCTTT
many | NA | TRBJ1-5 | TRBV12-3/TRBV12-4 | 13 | CASSHGRNQPQHF | TGTGCCAGCAGCCACGGTCGCAATCAGCCCCAGCATTTT
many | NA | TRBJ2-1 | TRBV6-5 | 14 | CASSYYGQGNEQFF | TGTGCCAGCAGTTACTATGGCCAAGGCAATGAGCAGTTCTTC
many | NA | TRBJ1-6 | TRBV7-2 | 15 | CASSLGSRDGSPLHF | TGTGCCAGCAGCTTAGGTTCCAGGGACGGTTCACCCCTCCACTTT
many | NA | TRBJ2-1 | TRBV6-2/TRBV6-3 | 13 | CASSSYSYNEQFF | TGTGCCAGCAGTTCCTACAGCTACAATGAGCAGTTCTTC
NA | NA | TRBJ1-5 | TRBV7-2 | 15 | CASSLAHEGRQPQHF | TGTGCCAGCAGCTTAGCGCATGAGGGGAGGCAGCCCCAGCATTTT
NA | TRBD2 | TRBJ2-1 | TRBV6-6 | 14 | CASRGGGAYNEQFF | TGTGCCAGCAGAGGCGGGGGGGCCTACAATGAGCAGTTCTTC
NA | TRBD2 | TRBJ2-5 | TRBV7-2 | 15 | CASSLSSGYQETQYF | TGTGCCAGCAGCTTATCTAGCGGCTACCAAGAGACCCAGTACTTC
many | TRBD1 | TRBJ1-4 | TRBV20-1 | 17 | CSARVLRQGATNEKLFF | TGCAGTGCTAGAGTTCTCCGACAGGGGGCCACTAATGAAAAACTGTTTTTT
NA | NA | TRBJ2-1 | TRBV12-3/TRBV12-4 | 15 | CASSLSGTVTNEQFF | TGTGCCAGCAGTTTAAGTGGGACTGTTACCAATGAGCAGTTCTTC
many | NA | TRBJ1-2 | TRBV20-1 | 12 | CSGVSGRYGYTF | TGCAGTGGGGTATCGGGACGGTATGGCTACACCTTC
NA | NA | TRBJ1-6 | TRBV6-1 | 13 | CASTRFGNSPLHF | TGTGCCAGCACCAGGTTCGGCAATTCGCCCCTCCACTTT
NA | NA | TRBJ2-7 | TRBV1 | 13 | CTRISGGANEQYF | TGCACCAGAATTAGCGGGGGGGCAAACGAGCAGTACTTC
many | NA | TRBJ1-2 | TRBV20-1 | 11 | CSAQQAYGYTF | TGCAGTGCTCAACAGGCTTATGGCTACACCTTC
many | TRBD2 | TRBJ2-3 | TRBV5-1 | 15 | CASYPSGSSTDTQYF | TGCGCCAGCTACCCTAGCGGGTCTAGCACAGATACGCAGTATTTT
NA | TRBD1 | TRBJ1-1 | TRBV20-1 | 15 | CSARDHRQGNTEAFF | TGCAGTGCTAGAGATCATCGACAGGGTAACACTGAAGCTTTCTTT
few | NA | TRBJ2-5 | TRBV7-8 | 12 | CASSGGGETQYF | TGTGCCAGCAGCGGAGGGGGGGAGACCCAGTACTTC
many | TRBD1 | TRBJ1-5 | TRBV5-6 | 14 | CASSRGQVSQPQHF | TGTGCCAGCAGCCGGGGACAGGTCAGCCAGCCCCAGCATTTT
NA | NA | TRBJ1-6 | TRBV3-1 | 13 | CASSHAVYSPLHF | TGTGCCAGCAGCCATGCAGTCTATTCACCCCTCCACTTT
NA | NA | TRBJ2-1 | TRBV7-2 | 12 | CASSSAFGEQFF | TGTGCCAGCAGCTCGGCTTTCGGGGAGCAGTTCTTC
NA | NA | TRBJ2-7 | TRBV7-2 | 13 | CASSLRGGYEQYF | TGTGCCAGCAGCTTAAGGGGGGGGTACGAGCAGTACTTC
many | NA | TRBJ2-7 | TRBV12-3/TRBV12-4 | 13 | CASSFWGANEQYF | TGTGCCAGCAGTTTCTGGGGGGCCAACGAGCAGTACTTC
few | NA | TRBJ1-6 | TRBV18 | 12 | CASNAGNSPLHF | TGTGCCAGCAACGCGGGGAATTCACCCCTCCACTTT
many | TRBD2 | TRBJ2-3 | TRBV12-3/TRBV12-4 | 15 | CASRIAGRRTDTQYF | TGTGCCAGCAGAATAGCGGGGCGGCGCACAGATACGCAGTATTTT
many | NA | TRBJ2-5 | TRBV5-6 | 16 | CASSVLLVVLQETQYF | TGTGCCAGCAGCGTCCTACTAGTAGTACTACAAGAGACCCAGTACTTC
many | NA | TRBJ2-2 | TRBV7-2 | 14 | CASSLSREAGELFF | TGTGCCAGCAGCTTGAGCAGGGAGGCCGGGGAGCTGTTTTTT
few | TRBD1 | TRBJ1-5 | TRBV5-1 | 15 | CASSLAGQGGQPQHF | TGCGCCAGCAGCTTGGCGGGACAGGGAGGTCAGCCCCAGCATTTT
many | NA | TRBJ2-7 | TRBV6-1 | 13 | CASRLNREDEQYF | TGTGCCAGCAGATTAAACAGGGAGGACGAGCAGTACTTC
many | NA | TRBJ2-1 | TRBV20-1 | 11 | CSARDDVGQFF | TGCAGTGCTAGGGATGACGTGGGGCAGTTCTTC
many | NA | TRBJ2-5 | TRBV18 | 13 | CASLRDTQETQYF | TGTGCCAGCTTACGGGACACCCAAGAGACCCAGTACTTC
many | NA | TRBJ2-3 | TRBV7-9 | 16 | CASSPGDRRNTDTQYF | TGTGCCAGCAGCCCCGGAGACAGGCGTAACACAGATACGCAGTATTTT
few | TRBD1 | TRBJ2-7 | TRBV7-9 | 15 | CASSRRQGARDEQYF | TGTGCCAGCAGCCGGAGACAGGGGGCGAGGGACGAGCAGTACTTC
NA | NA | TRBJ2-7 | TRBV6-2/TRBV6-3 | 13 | CASSYGTSYEQYF | TGTGCCAGCAGTTACGGGACAAGTTACGAGCAGTACTTC
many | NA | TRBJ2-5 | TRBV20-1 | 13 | CSAGGSYQETQYF | TGCAGTGCTGGTGGATCGTACCAAGAGACCCAGTACTTC
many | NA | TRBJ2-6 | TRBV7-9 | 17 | CASSSTRHLSGANVLTF | TGTGCCAGCAGCTCGACGAGGCACCTCTCTGGGGCCAACGTCCTGACTTTC
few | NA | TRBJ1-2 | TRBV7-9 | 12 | CASSATNYGYTF | TGTGCCAGCAGCGCGACCAACTATGGCTACACCTTC
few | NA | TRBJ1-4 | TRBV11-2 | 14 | CASSLVTADEKLFF | TGTGCCAGCAGCTTAGTGACGGCCGATGAAAAACTGTTTTTT